The 12 T cell receptor beta chains below all came from one sample that was sequenced in a study of blood T cell repertoires in COVID-19 (TCRdb year 2020). Library method: the immunoSEQ multiplex PCR assay. Sourced from immuneACCESS, this table was stored by TCRdb with only in-frame sequences that have V and J called. A share of the clones is absent; for the studies checked, an unresolved V gene accounts for under half, and the remainder has no known explanation. Present in this sample are about 34,000 clones, over 75% of which were seen just once. 13% to 15% of the sample belongs to the ten largest clones. What was sequenced was peripheral blood. All receptors come from a man aged 60 to 69 with active COVID-19.

The chain carries TRBV5-4 and TRBJ1-3; 9 bases align to TRBD1. V shed 5 bases and J 4 bases; nucleotides not matched to a gene: 7. The CDR3 loop spans 15 amino acids. The germline V gene has CDR1 SGHNT and CDR2 YYREEE (reference sequence). The CDR3 loop is CASSYGTGPGNTIYF. CDR3 bases: TGTGCCAGCAGTTACGGGACAGGGCCAGGAAACACCATATATTTT.

This chain links TRBV10-1 with TRBJ1-1, with unresolved D. The germline V gene has CDR1 WNHNN and CDR2 SYGVQD (reference sequence). The CDR3 is 14 amino acids. Trimming took 6 bases from V and 1 from J, leaving 12 bases between them. Here the CDR3 DNA reads TGCGCCAGCAGCACTCGGGTCCCGAACACTGAAGCTTTCTTT. Protein product: CASSTRVPNTEAFF.

The CDR3 nucleotides are TGTGCCAGCAGCTTAGCGGGGACGGGAGGGCCCTATGAGCAGTTCTTC. Translation: CASSLAGTGGPYEQFF. The chain carries TRBV7-2 and TRBJ2-1; 8 bases match TRBD2. CDR1 SGHTA and CDR2 FQGNSA come from the germline V gene. The V gene end was trimmed by 0 bases and the J gene end by 8 bases; junction bases not matched to a gene: 9. The CDR3 totals 16 residues.

This rearrangement joins TRBV5-1 to TRBJ2-1; 9 positions agree with TRBD2. The CDR3 is 16 residues long. Looked up from germline, CDR1 is SGHRS and CDR2 is YFSETQ. J lost 7 bases, V lost 1 base, and 9 bases had no gene match. The CDR3 here is CASSLIETSGTNEQFF. The DNA of the CDR3 is TGCGCCAGCAGCTTGATCGAGACTAGCGGAACAAATGAGCAGTTCTTC.

The chain is built from TRBV19 and TRBJ2-3; TRBD2 matches 12 bases. CDR3 size: 17 residues. Germline CDR1 is LNHDA and CDR2 is SQIVND (reference sequence). V gave up 5 bases and J gave up 0 bases; unmatched junction bases: 6. CDR3 region: CASSPRTSGTSTDTQYF. The CDR3 DNA follows: TGTGCCAGTAGTCCCCGGACTAGCGGGACTAGCACAGATACGCAGTATTTT.

The chain couples TRBV18 to TRBJ2-5, with 8 bases matching TRBD1. Trimming at V came to 5 bases and at J to 5 bases, leaving 13 bases not matched to a gene. The germline CDR1 and CDR2 sequences are KGHSH and LQKENI. The CDR3 is made up of 16 amino acids. The chain's CDR3 is CASSSTRAGGRETQYF. The CDR3 DNA follows: TGTGCCAGCTCATCAACCCGGGCAGGGGGCAGGGAGACCCAGTACTTC. The variable domain in full, with the rest retrieved from reference TRBV18 and TRBJ2-5, is NAGVMQNPRHLVRRRGQEARLRCSPMKGHSHVYWYRQLPEEGLKFMVYLQKENIIDESGMPKERFSAEFPKEGPSILRIQQVVRGDSAAYFCASSSTRAGGRETQYFGPGTRLLVL.

V and J are TRBV19 and TRBJ2-7, with D maybe TRBD1 (8 bases). The V gene's germline CDR1 is LNHDA and CDR2 SQIVND (reference sequence). The CDR3 sequence is 14 residues long. Trimming removed 10 bases at V and 4 bases at J, with 20 bases between. The CDR3 sequence is CATREGTGLYEQYF. In nucleotides, the CDR3 is TGTGCCACCAGGGAGGGGACAGGTCTTTACGAGCAGTACTTC.

The V gene is TRBV9, the J gene TRBJ1-6, with 7 bases that match TRBD1. CDR1 SGDLS and CDR2 YYNGEE come from the germline V gene. This CDR3 region has 15 residues. J gave up 4 bases and V 0 bases, and 1 base lay outside the gene matches. CDR3 sequence: CASSVGGQYNSPLHF. CDR3 bases: TGTGCCAGCAGCGTAGGGGGACAGTATAATTCACCCCTCCACTTT.

V gene TRBV6-5 combines with J gene TRBJ2-3; no firm D call. Per the germline V gene, CDR1 is MNHEY and CDR2 is SVGAGI. The CDR3 runs to 13 residues. Trimming took 3 bases from V and 4 from J, leaving 8 bases between them. This CDR3 reads CASSYEPADTQYF. In DNA form, the CDR3 reads TGTGCCAGCAGTTATGAGCCGGCAGATACGCAGTATTTT.

This chain links TRBV19 with TRBJ2-7; 11 nucleotides match TRBD1. The V segment lost 1 base and the J segment 2 bases; nucleotides outside the gene matches: 1. CDR3 size: 15 residues. Germline CDR1 is LNHDA and CDR2 is SQIVND (reference sequence). CDR3 sequence: CASSIADRGPYEQYF. The CDR3 DNA sequence: TGTGCCAGTAGTATAGCGGACAGGGGGCCCTACGAGCAGTACTTC.

The rearrangement uses TRBV7-9 and TRBJ2-5; weak D call: TRBD1 (5 bases). This CDR3 is 16 amino acids long. Germline assignment: CDR1 SEHNR and CDR2 FQNEAQ (reference sequence). V was shortened by 6 bases and J by 0 bases, with 17 bases between the two germline ends. The CDR3 coding sequence is TGTGCCAGCAGGGCGGTTCTGACAGTTGACCAAGAGACCCAGTACTTC. It specifies CASRAVLTVDQETQYF.

The CDR3 is CASSLGRTVTDTQYF. The CDR3 DNA follows: TGTGCCAGCAGCTTAGGGAGGACAGTCACAGATACGCAGTATTTT. The chain carries TRBV7-7 and TRBJ2-3, with TRBD1 as a possible D gene (6 bases). CDR1 is SSHAT, CDR2 FNYEAQ, per germline (reference sequence). The CDR3 consists of 15 residues. V was pared by 1 base and J by 2 bases, with 10 bases between.